This T cell receptor (beta chain) appears in the sequencing data of a study of Tregs in tolerant kidney transplant recipients (dated by TCRdb to the late 2010s). Turning to the overall study: The study used TCRbeta sequencing to identify donor-specific regulatory T cells before combined kidney and bone marrow transplantation, then tracked those cells after transplant. TCRbeta repertoire sequencing was used in a few healthy controls to compare several ways of expanding Tregs specific for an allogeneic donor. Overall study outcomes, separate from this receptor: The study was limited by small patient numbers, and the findings need validation in larger populations and under other immunosuppression protocols. Biological reproducibility was not directly addressed, though technical replication error appeared minimal. The most biologically relevant and donor-specific TCRbeta repertoire appeared to be identified by expanding Tregs with activated donor B cells.

Thawed PBMCs were FACS-sorted into unstimulated Tregs (CD4+CD25+CD127-), CD4+ non-Tregs (CD4+CD25-), CD4 cells and CD8 cells. Prior to Treg sorting, thawed PBMCs were rested overnight at 37 degrees C with around 210 IU/ml IL-2. Blood from healthy controls was obtained either as purchased buffy coats or from healthy volunteers. Healthy control blood was processed to PBMCs with a Ficoll density gradient and then cryopreserved, whereas patient PBMCs were collected both before and after transplant. For TCRbeta CDR3 sequencing, genomic DNA from the sorted cells was extracted using the QIAGEN DNeasy Blood and Tissue Kit. High-throughput TCRbeta CDR3 sequencing was carried out commercially through immunoSEQ, with PCR amplification with bias correction and internal controls included. The published analysis was carried out like this. Unique productive TCRbeta sequences were defined by CDR3 nucleotide sequence where primers matched, and otherwise by CDR3 amino acid sequence together with Vbeta and Jbeta genes. To correct for sorting error, sequences found in more than one sorted population at a frequency ratio of 2:1 or less were discarded, and the remaining shared sequences were assigned to the population with the higher frequency. Donor-reactive sequences were defined as at least 5-fold expanded in CFSE-low cells versus unstimulated cells, with frequency of at least 0.01% in CFSE-low cells. Jensen-Shannon divergence calculated on the top 100 TCRbeta sequences ranked by frequency was used to measure repertoire divergence. For samples with multiple sequencing runs, sorting error was corrected separately for each run before the runs were pooled. The clones in this table, taken by TCRdb from immuneACCESS, are in-frame only. Not every clone is retained; where verified, under half of the shortfall comes from an unresolved V gene, and the cause of the rest is unknown. V and J calls and clone size are those listed in that table; D and trimming were worked out from the DNA. The sample table holds about 20,000 clones, of which 75% to 85% were seen once. The top ten clonotypes cover roughly 2.5% of the sample.

The CDR3 spans 15 residues, from the cysteine through the phenylalanine. Of the read, only the CDR3 DNA is kept; its 45 bases are in frame from base 1. CDR1 and CDR2 were assigned from the germline V gene as SGHDN and FVKESK. V is cut back by 1 base and J by 3 bases, with 6 bases in the junction unmatched. In this sample, this clone turned up once. The antigen it recognizes is unknown. It has no much larger one-base neighbor in the sample; base qualities were not kept. This TCR was recovered from a human donor in good health. The specimen sequenced was Tregs from blood. The chain links TRBV14 with TRBJ2-7; TRBD1 matches 7 bases in the middle. The CDR3 corresponds to CASSQVNRGIYEQYF. The nucleotides are TGTGCCAGCAGCCAAGTGAACAGGGGTATCTACGAGCAGTACTTC. Extended through the reference TRBV14 and TRBJ2-7 proteins, this CDR3 yields the full variable domain: EAGVTQFPSHSVIEKGQTVTLRCDPISGHDNLYWYRRVMGKEIKFLLHFVKESKQDESGMPNNRFLAERTGGTYSTLKVQPAELEDSGVYFCASSQVNRGIYEQYFGPGTRLTVT.